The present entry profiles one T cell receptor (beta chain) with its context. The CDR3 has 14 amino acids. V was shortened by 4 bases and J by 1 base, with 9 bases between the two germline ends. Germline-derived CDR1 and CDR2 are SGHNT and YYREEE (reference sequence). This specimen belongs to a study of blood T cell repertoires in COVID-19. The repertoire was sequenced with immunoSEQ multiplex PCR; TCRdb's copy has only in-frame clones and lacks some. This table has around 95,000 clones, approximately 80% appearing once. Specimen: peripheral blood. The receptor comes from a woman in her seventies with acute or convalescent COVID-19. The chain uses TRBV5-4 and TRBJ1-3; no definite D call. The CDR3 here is CASSLGGSGNTIYF. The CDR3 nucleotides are TGTGCCAGCAGCCTGGGAGGTTCTGGAAACACCATATATTTT.